This T cell receptor (beta chain) was recovered during a study of neurological immune-mediated disorders. Points from the study as a whole: The multiple sclerosis repertoire cluster was not associated with any clinical or MRI feature.

CDR1 is SGHVS and CDR2 is FNYEAQ in the germline V gene. The CDR3 runs to 14 residues. V was shortened by 3 bases and J by 4 bases, with 10 bases between the two germline ends. This clonotype was found a few times. Its specificity is not known. Every sequencing run produced over 200 million TCR-beta sequences that came from 15-18 subjects. TCRdb re-called the 5' RACE reads with MiXCR, one entry per CDR3 protein. The sample shows about 62,000 distinct CDR3 sequences, around 4.7% of them seen only once. Sequenced sample: PBMCs. The chain uses TRBV7-6 and TRBJ1-3; D is perhaps TRBD1 (5 bases). The sequence derives from a woman in her 50s with multiple sclerosis. The CDR3: CASSFNQGGNTIYF. Written as DNA, the CDR3 is TGTGCCAGCAGCTTTAACCAGGGAGGAAACACCATATATTTT.